The entry below describes one T cell receptor beta chain. Under the authors' procedure: For nucleated cells, counts were estimated from reference gene primer amplification. Clones were sequenced by immunoSEQ multiplex PCR, and TCRdb holds only the in-frame ones, with some missing. The DNA was the basis for D and trimming; V, J and clone size are from that table. In the table there are some 89,000 clones, 90% of which are singletons. The CDR3 has 14 residues. Unmatched junction bases numbered 7, after V lost 6 bases and J lost 3 bases. The data were taken from a study of blood T cell repertoires in COVID-19. Looking at the study overall: The United States, Italy and Spain were the sources of the acute and convalescent COVID-19 samples. PBMCs, B-cell-depleted T cells, or T cells were the source of the cDNA or gDNA that made up the material.

The chain couples TRBV6-7 to TRBJ1-2; 7 bases agree with TRBD1. TRBV6-7 is given ORF status, its function remaining uncertain. The sequenced material came from peripheral blood. This receptor was identified in a man in his fifties or sixties with acute or convalescent COVID-19. CDR3 sequence: CASRRTGLDYGYTF. The CDR3 DNA reads TGTGCCAGCAGACGGACAGGCCTTGACTATGGCTACACCTTC.